The 19 T cell receptor beta chains below come from one sample, sequenced in a study of cytomegalovirus exposure and HLA in healthy donors. The study ran its PCR with 60 Vbeta and 13 Jbeta primers. Here immunoSEQ multiplex PCR was the method, and the copy in TCRdb shows in-frame clones only, minus some. The sample lists 65,000 to 85,000 clones; around 73% were seen once. Sequenced input: PBMCs. Every receptor here comes from a woman in her 40s in good health and CMV-seropositive.

This rearrangement joins TRBV6-1 to TRBJ1-1; D is unclear. The CDR3 is made up of 12 amino acids. V was pared by 6 bases and J by 3 bases, with 8 bases between. Germline CDR1 is MNHNS and CDR2 is SASEGT. The CDR3 coding sequence is TGTGCCAGCAGCCTCCCCTACACTGAAGCTTTCTTT. Translating it yields CASSLPYTEAFF.

The gene calls are TRBV6-5 and TRBJ2-5, with D possibly being TRBD1 (5 bases). In germline, CDR1 is MNHEY, CDR2 SVGAGI. The length of the CDR3 is 14 residues. Trimming stripped 5 bases from V and 2 bases from J, with 12 bases between. In nucleotides, the CDR3 is TGTGCCAGCAGTGAGTACAGGACACAAGAGACCCAGTACTTC. The encoded protein is CASSEYRTQETQYF.

In its sample, this clone was seen a few times. The genes are TRBV11-2 and TRBJ2-7, with 14 bases identical to TRBD2. Looked up from germline, CDR1 is SGHAT and CDR2 is FQNNGV. The V gene end was trimmed by 5 bases and the J gene end by 5 bases; junction bases not matched to a gene: 8. The CDR3 loop spans 16 amino acids. CDR3 residues: CASSTRLAGGPDEQYF. Here the CDR3 DNA reads TGTGCCAGCAGCACCCGACTAGCGGGGGGGCCGGACGAGCAGTACTTC.

A single count supports this clone. The rearrangement uses TRBV5-1 and TRBJ1-1, with TRBD1 identical over 9 bases. V shed 4 bases and J 0 bases; nucleotides not matched to a gene: 13. The CDR3 covers 18 residues. Looked up from germline, CDR1 is SGHRS and CDR2 is YFSETQ. The CDR3 DNA is TGCGCCAGCAGCCCCTCGGACAGGGGACTAGGGATGAACACTGAAGCTTTCTTT. Translated: CASSPSDRGLGMNTEAFF.

This chain joins TRBV7-6 and TRBJ1-6; D is perhaps TRBD1 (5 bases). The CDR3 runs to 14 residues. V shed 1 base and J shed 4 bases, with 5 bases lying between them. From germline, CDR1 is SGHVS and CDR2 FNYEAQ. The CDR3 protein is CASSLGTYNSPLHF. The CDR3 DNA follows: TGTGCCAGCAGCTTAGGGACATATAATTCACCCCTCCACTTT.

The chain joins TRBV12-5 to TRBJ2-3; tentatively, D is TRBD1 (6 bases). Trimming took off 1 base at V and 4 bases at J, with 12 bases between the two ends. The V gene's germline CDR1 is LGHNT and CDR2 FRNRAP. The CDR3 has 15 amino acids. CDR3 in amino acids: CASGLDLGASDTQYF. The DNA for the CDR3 is TGTGCTAGTGGTTTGGATCTGGGGGCATCAGATACGCAGTATTTT. Full variable domain (missing parts from reference TRBV12-5 and TRBJ2-3): DARVTQTPRHKVTEMGQEVTMRCQPILGHNTVFWYRQTMMQGLELLAYFRNRAPLDDSGMPKDRFSAEMPDATLATLKIQPSEPRDSAVYFCASGLDLGASDTQYFGPGTRLTVL.

This clone was counted once. V is TRBV28 and J is TRBJ2-5, with D perhaps TRBD1 (6 bases). V lost 5 bases and J 0 bases, leaving 7 bases between the germline ends. Germline CDR1 is MDHEN and CDR2 is SYDVKM. The length of the CDR3 is 13 residues. CDR3 sequence (DNA): TGTGCCAGCAGTAAGGGGGACCAAGAGACCCAGTACTTC. Amino acids: CASSKGDQETQYF.

This chain connects TRBV5-6 to TRBJ2-5; D gene unclear. This CDR3 comprises 13 residues. Between the trimmed V and J ends, which lost 0 bases and 5 bases, there was a span of 8 bases. CDR1 SGHDT and CDR2 YYEEEE come from the germline V gene. CDR3 bases: TGTGCCAGCAGCTTGGGACTTTGGGAGACCCAGTACTTC. It is translated as CASSLGLWETQYF.

The V and J genes are TRBV4-2 and TRBJ2-1; D may be TRBD2 (6 bases). V gave up 4 bases and J gave up 8 bases, with 15 bases separating them. The germline gives CDR1 LGHNA, CDR2 YNFKEQ. The CDR3 has 14 residues. In DNA, the CDR3 is TGTGCCAGCAGCCTGGCGGGGATTAGTGATGAGCAGTTCTTC. This codes for CASSLAGISDEQFF.

The rearrangement joins TRBV27 to TRBJ1-1; possibly TRBD1 for D (6 bases). The CDR3 extends over 15 amino acids. The germline gives CDR1 MNHEY, CDR2 SMNVEV (reference sequence). V lost 7 bases to trimming and J lost 2 bases, with 17 bases between them. The CDR3 loop reads CASTLRTGPNTEAFF. In nucleotides, the CDR3 is TGTGCCAGCACCCTTAGAACAGGGCCAAACACTGAAGCTTTCTTT.

The chain links TRBV28 to TRBJ2-1; TRBD1 matches 10 bases. Losses at the gene ends were 4 bases for V and 4 bases for J; bases not matched to a gene: 10. There are 17 residues in the CDR3. The germline V gene has CDR1 MDHEN and CDR2 SYDVKM. For the CDR3, the DNA is TGTGCCAGCAGTTCCCTTCCGGGACAGGGGAGATACAATGAGCAGTTCTTC. Translating gives CASSSLPGQGRYNEQFF.

This clone was detected only a few times. This sequence joins TRBV27 and TRBJ2-2, with TRBD1 identical over 11 bases. With 6 bases clipped from V and 7 bases from J, the junction kept 7 bases outside the gene matches. Germline V gene sequence: CDR1 MNHEY, CDR2 SMNVEV (reference sequence). The CDR3 consists of 15 residues. CDR3 protein: CASSPRDRGIGELFF. CDR3 nucleotide sequence: TGTGCCAGCAGCCCGAGGGACAGGGGGATCGGGGAGCTGTTTTTT.

This chain joins TRBV2 and TRBJ1-1; 9 nucleotides match TRBD1. Unmatched junction bases numbered 6, after V lost 4 bases and J lost 6 bases. The V gene's germline CDR1 is SNHLY and CDR2 FYNNEI. The CDR3 sequence is 14 residues long. The CDR3, as DNA: TGTGCCAGCAGTGTTGACAGGGGGAGGGCTGAAGCTTTCTTT. Translated, it gives CASSVDRGRAEAFF.

The rearrangement joins TRBV10-3 to TRBJ1-2, with TRBD1 as a possible D gene (5 bases). V was cut by 0 bases and J by 2 bases, with 7 bases left in between. This CDR3 is 14 amino acids long. CDR1 is ENHRY, CDR2 SYGVKD, per germline. The CDR3 DNA reads TGTGCCATCAGTGAGTCCAGGGAAAACTATGGCTACACCTTC. This codes for CAISESRENYGYTF.

In DNA form, the CDR3 reads TGTGCCAGCCTGCAGGGGGCTGGAACTGAAGCTTTCTTT. The encoded protein is CASLQGAGTEAFF. The rearrangement uses TRBV7-9 and TRBJ1-1; TRBD1 matches 8 bases. V gave up 8 bases and J gave up 5 bases; unmatched junction bases: 7. Germline-derived CDR1 and CDR2 are SEHNR and FQNEAQ (reference sequence). The length of the CDR3 is 13 residues.

This clone came up once. This chain connects TRBV9 to TRBJ1-1, with 7 bases lining up with TRBD1. CDR1 and CDR2 from the germline V gene are SGDLS and YYNGEE. With 4 bases clipped from V and 5 bases from J, the junction kept 8 bases outside the gene matches. The CDR3 sequence is 14 residues long. CDR3: CASSNGQVLTEAFF. CDR3 nucleotides: TGTGCCAGCAGCAATGGACAGGTATTGACTGAAGCTTTCTTT.

This clone was observed once. The V call is TRBV30, the J call TRBJ2-5, with 11 bases identical to TRBD2. Losses at the gene ends were 6 bases for V and 3 bases for J; bases not matched to a gene: 3. The CDR3 covers 13 residues. The germline V gene encodes CDR1 GTSNPN and CDR2 SVGIG (reference sequence). As DNA, the CDR3 is TGTGCCTGCCTTAGCGGGGGGGAAGAGACCCAGTACTTC. Its protein is CACLSGGEETQYF.

The rearrangement uses TRBV9 and TRBJ1-6; no definite D call. The germline V and J ends were trimmed by 4 bases and 11 bases, with 16 bases remaining between them. The germline gives CDR1 SGDLS, CDR2 YYNGEE. The CDR3 runs 14 residues. The CDR3 region has the DNA TGTGCCAGCAGCTATGAGCCCGGCGGGGCACCCCTCCACTTT. The encoded protein is CASSYEPGGAPLHF.

This chain uses TRBV18 with TRBJ1-1; D not certain. Germline V gene sequence: CDR1 KGHSH, CDR2 LQKENI. V gave up 2 bases and J gave up 4 bases, with 11 bases separating them. The CDR3 covers 14 residues. CDR3 nucleotide sequence: TGTGCCAGCTCACCAGAGGGAGGATCCACTGAAGCTTTCTTT. Its translation: CASSPEGGSTEAFF.